This TCR beta chain was captured by sequencing in a study of T cells in Graves' hyperthyroidism and ophthalmopathy. After removal of 2 bases from V and 7 bases from J, the junction contained 10 bases not matched to a gene. CDR3 length: 16 amino acids. Germline V gene data show CDR1 as KGHDR and CDR2 as SFDVKD. This clonotype was counted ten times or more. Amplified TCR beta CDR3 regions derived from RNA transcripts. RT-PCR in the first round (using the HTBI primer set) targeted the TCR CDR3. Using its own MiXCR run on the multiplex PCR reads, TCRdb lists one record per CDR3 protein. The sample lists about 200,000 distinct CDR3 sequences; roughly 18% were seen once.

The chain carries TRBV24-1 and TRBJ2-1, with 7 bases matching TRBD2. The receptor's source is a man in his fifties with Graves' hyperthyroidism. Sequenced: blood. Written as DNA, the CDR3 is TGTGCCACCAGTGATTGGGGCGGGAGTTCTGAGAATGAGCAGTTCTTC. Its protein product is CATSDWGGSSENEQFF.